This T cell receptor (beta chain) was sequenced during a study of CD8+ T cells in alopecia areata. Study context: In an open-label trial, patients got 5 to 10 mg tofacitinib twice daily. The study gave tofacitinib for 6 to 18 months, then 6 months off drug. Overall study findings and caveats: Lesional tissue from the scalp (especially in alopecia totalis/universalis) showed higher clonality than normal scalp. Patients shared TCRs less clearly than mice did, possibly owing to HLA.

Collected material from alopecia areata patients comprised lesional scalp punch biopsies and peripheral blood. Turning to this clone: Its specificity is not known.

RNA, once extracted, was reverse transcribed into cDNA for use as the sequencing template. The method was immunoSEQ multiplex PCR; TCRdb's version includes in-frame clones alone and lacks a portion of them. The sample has around 7,400 clones, approximately 70% seen once. The V end lost 0 bases, the J end lost 2 bases, and 8 bases lay between the germline ends. The germline V gene encodes CDR1 MNHEY and CDR2 SVGAGI. The CDR3 sequence is 14 residues long. This chain connects TRBV6-5 to TRBJ2-7; D gene uncertain. Here the sequenced sample was skin, taken at week 0. The TCR comes from a human donor with alopecia areata. CDR3 coding DNA: TGTGCCAGCAGTTACTCCGGACCCACCTACGAGCAGTACTTC. Encoded protein: CASSYSGPTYEQYF.